This T cell receptor beta chain was sequenced in a study of blood T cell repertoires in COVID-19. For the study at large: PBMCs, B-cell-depleted T cells, or T cells provided the cDNA or gDNA that made up the material.

Between the trimmed V and J ends, which lost 12 bases and 0 bases, there was a span of 10 bases. CDR1 KGHDR and CDR2 SFDVKD come from the germline V gene. This CDR3 contains 13 residues. Profiled with immunoSEQ multiplex PCR; TCRdb holds only in-frame clones, not every one. This table holds more than 90,000 clones, 60% to 85% found once. This receptor was identified in an elderly woman with acute or convalescent COVID-19. V and J are TRBV24-1 and TRBJ2-2; a possible D gene is TRBD1 (5 bases). Sequencing used peripheral blood. The CDR3 bases are TGTGCCGCCGGACAACCGAACACCGGGGAGCTGTTTTTT. It encodes CAAGQPNTGELFF.